This TCR beta chain stems from a study of OX40 agonist ivuxolimab in advanced cancers. Background on the study: Treatment received earlier with anti-PD-1, anti-PD-L1 or anti-CTLA-4 agents was allowed, and under 50% had some.

J gave up 5 bases and V 6 bases, and 4 bases lay outside the gene matches. The CDR3 has 14 amino acids. The germline CDR1 and CDR2 sequences are MDHEN and SYDVKM. The protocol was immunoSEQ multiplex PCR, while the TCRdb copy is restricted to in-frame clones and leaves out a portion. The sample yields some 60,000 clones, less than 95% seen once. This clone has a single count. This clonotype was sampled from an adult with an advanced solid tumor such as melanoma, head and neck, liver or kidney cancer. Source: CD4+ or CD8+ T cells sorted from blood, taken in a trial of the OX40 agonist ivuxolimab. The chain couples TRBV28 to TRBJ2-1; TRBD2 matches at 10 bases. This CDR3 reads CASRTSGKHNEQFF. The CDR3 nucleotides are TGTGCCAGCAGAACTAGCGGGAAACACAATGAGCAGTTCTTC.